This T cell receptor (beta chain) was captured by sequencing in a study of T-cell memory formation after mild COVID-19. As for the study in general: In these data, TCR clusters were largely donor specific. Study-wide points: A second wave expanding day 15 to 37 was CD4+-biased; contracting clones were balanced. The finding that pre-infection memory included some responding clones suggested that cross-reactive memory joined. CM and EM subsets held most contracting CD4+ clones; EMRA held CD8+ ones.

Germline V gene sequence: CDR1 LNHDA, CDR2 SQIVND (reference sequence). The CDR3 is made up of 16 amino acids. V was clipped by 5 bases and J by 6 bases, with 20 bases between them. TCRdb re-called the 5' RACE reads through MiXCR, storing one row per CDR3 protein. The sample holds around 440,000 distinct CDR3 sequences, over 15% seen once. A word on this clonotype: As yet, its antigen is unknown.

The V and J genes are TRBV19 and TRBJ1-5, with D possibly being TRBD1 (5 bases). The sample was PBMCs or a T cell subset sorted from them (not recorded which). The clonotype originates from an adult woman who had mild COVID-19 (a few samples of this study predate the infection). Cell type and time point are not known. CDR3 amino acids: CASSLLSGQGGQPQHF. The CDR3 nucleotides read TGTGCCAGTAGTCTCCTTTCGGGGCAGGGCGGTCAGCCCCAGCATTTT.